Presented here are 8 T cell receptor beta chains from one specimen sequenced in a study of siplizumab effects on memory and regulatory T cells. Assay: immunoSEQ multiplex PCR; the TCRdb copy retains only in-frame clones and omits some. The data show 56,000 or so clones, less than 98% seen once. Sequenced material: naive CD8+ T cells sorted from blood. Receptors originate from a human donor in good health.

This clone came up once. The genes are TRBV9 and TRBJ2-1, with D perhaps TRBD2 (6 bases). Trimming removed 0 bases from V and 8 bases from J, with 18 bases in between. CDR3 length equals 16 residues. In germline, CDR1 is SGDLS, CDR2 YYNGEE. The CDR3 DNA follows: TGTGCCAGCAGCGTAGAGGAGGGGTGGGCTACGGATGAGCAGTTCTTC. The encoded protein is CASSVEEGWATDEQFF.

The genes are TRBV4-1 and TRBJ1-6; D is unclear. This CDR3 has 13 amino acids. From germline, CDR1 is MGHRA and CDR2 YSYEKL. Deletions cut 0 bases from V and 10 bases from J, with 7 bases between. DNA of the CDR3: TGCGCCAGCAGCCAAGAAATAGACTCACCCCTCCACTTT. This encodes CASSQEIDSPLHF.

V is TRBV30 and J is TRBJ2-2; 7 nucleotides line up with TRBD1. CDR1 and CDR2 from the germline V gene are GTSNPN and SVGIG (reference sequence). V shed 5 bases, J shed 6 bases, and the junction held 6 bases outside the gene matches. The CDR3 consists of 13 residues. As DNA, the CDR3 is TGTGCCTGGGACAGGGTACGGCCCGGGGAGCTGTTTTTT. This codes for CAWDRVRPGELFF.

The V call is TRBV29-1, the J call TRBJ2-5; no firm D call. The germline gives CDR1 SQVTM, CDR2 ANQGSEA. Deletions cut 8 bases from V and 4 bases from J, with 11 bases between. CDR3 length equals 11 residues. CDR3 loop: CSTGRGETQYF. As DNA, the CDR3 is TGCAGCACTGGCCGCGGAGAGACCCAGTACTTC.

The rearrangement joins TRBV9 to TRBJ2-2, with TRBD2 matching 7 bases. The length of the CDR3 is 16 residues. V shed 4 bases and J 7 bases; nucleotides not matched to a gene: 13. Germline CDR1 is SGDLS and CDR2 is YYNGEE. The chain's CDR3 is CASSSWGRADGGELFF. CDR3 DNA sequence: TGTGCCAGCAGCTCGTGGGGGAGGGCCGATGGCGGGGAGCTGTTTTTT. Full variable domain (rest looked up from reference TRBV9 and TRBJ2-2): DSGVTQTPKHLITATGQRVTLRCSPRSGDLSVYWYQQSLDQGLQFLIQYYNGEERAKGNILERFSAQQFPDLHSELNLSSLELGDSALYFCASSSWGRADGGELFFGEGSRLTVL.

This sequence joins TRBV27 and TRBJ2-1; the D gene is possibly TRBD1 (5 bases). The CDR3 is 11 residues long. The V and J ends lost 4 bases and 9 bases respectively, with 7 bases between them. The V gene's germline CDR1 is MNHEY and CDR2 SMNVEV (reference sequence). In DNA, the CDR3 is TGTGCCAGCAGTTCTCAGGGTGAGCAGTTCTTC. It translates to CASSSQGEQFF.

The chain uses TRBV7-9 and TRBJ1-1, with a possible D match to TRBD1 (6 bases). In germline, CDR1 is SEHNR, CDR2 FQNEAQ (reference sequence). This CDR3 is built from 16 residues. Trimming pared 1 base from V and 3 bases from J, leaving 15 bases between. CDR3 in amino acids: CASSLEGRGWDTEAFF. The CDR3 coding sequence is TGTGCCAGCAGCTTAGAGGGCAGGGGATGGGACACTGAAGCTTTCTTT. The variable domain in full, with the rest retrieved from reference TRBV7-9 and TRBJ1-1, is DTGVSQNPRHKITKRGQNVTFRCDPISEHNRLYWYRQTLGQGPEFLTYFQNEAQLEKSRLLSDRFSAERPKGSFSTLEIQRTEQGDSAMYLCASSLEGRGWDTEAFFGQGTRLTVV.

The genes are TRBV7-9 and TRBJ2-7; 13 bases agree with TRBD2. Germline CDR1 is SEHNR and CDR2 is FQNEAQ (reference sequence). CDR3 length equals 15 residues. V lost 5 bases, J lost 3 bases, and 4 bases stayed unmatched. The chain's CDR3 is CASSPGLAGHYEQYF. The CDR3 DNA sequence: TGTGCCAGCAGCCCGGGACTAGCGGGGCACTACGAGCAGTACTTC.